This TCR beta chain is from a study of graft-versus-host responses after intestinal transplantation. Study information: Anti-thymocyte globulin induction preceded roughly 3 years of tacrolimus and steroid maintenance in all recipients. General study results and limits: With peak circulating GvH clone levels came an association with early post-transplant HvG declines.

Plating of around 200,000 CFSE-labeled responder cells was done together with around 200,000 irradiated, violet-dye-labeled stimulator cells. Proliferating CFSE-low CD3+CD4+ and CD3+CD8+ responders were sorted after the reaction. Using immunoSEQ multiplex PCR, the repertoire was profiled, and TCRdb retains in-frame clones only, with some absent. This sample carries 7,000 to 8,000 clones, approximately 28% of them seen once, and the ten largest clones take roughly 4%. By share, this clone ranks as medium-sized (0.01 to 0.1%). The material sequenced was alloreactive CD4+ T cells from a mixed lymphocyte reaction culture, taken before transplantation. Subset indicated: CFSE-low proliferating T cells sorted from roughly six-day pre-transplant mixed lymphocyte reaction (GvH or HvG direction). This receptor was obtained from a human patient who was an organ donor for intestinal transplantation.

The CDR3 reads CASSVARQGNSPLHF. DNA of the CDR3: TGTGCCAGCAGCGTAGCTAGGCAGGGTAATTCACCCCTCCACTTT. The chain recombines TRBV9 with TRBJ1-6; possible D gene TRBD1, 5 bases. Trimming stripped 0 bases from V and 6 bases from J, with 10 bases between. CDR3 size: 15 residues. Germline V gene data show CDR1 as SGDLS and CDR2 as YYNGEE. Complete variable domain (other parts from reference TRBV9 and TRBJ1-6): DSGVTQTPKHLITATGQRVTLRCSPRSGDLSVYWYQQSLDQGLQFLIQYYNGEERAKGNILERFSAQQFPDLHSELNLSSLELGDSALYFCASSVARQGNSPLHFGNGTRLTVT.